This TCR beta chain was retrieved from a study of control samples from healthy donors and cancer patients. Germline V gene data show CDR1 as GTSNPN and CDR2 as SVGIG (reference sequence). The CDR3 contains 15 residues. V shed 4 bases and J shed 3 bases, with 16 bases lying between them. Sequencing used immunoSEQ multiplex PCR; TCRdb keeps in-frame clones, though not all of them. The data show about 130,000 clones, around nine tenths seen once. The source material was blood. The rearrangement joins TRBV30 to TRBJ1-5, with unresolved D. This receptor was taken from a middle-aged man in good health. CDR3 DNA sequence: TGTGCCTGGACCAGTGGGAACAGCCTCAATCAGCCCCAGCATTTT. Its protein product is CAWTSGNSLNQPQHF.